This T cell receptor (beta chain) was profiled in a study of blood T cell repertoires in COVID-19. Overall study: PBMCs, B-cell-depleted T cells, or T cells provided the cDNA or gDNA that made up the material.

Germline lookup yields CDR1 SQVTM and CDR2 ANQGSEA. V gave up 4 bases and J gave up 3 bases, with 13 bases separating them. The CDR3 contains 14 residues. Per the original methods: Quantification of nucleated cells was approximated via reference gene primer amplification. TCRdb keeps only in-frame clones here, not all; method: immunoSEQ multiplex PCR. V and J calls and clone size follow that table, whereas D and trimming were derived from the DNA. The sample has fewer than 110,000 clones, around 93% seen once; the top ten hold approximately 15%. The V and J genes are TRBV29-1 and TRBJ2-4, with TRBD2 as a possible D gene (6 bases). The sequence derives from a man aged 50 to 59 with acute or convalescent COVID-19. Sequences were obtained from peripheral blood. The CDR3, as DNA: TGCAGCGTTGGGGAGGATTTTCGCAAAAACATTCAGTACTTC. It specifies CSVGEDFRKNIQYF.